The 5 T cell receptor beta chains reported below all come from one sample, sequenced in a study of blood T cell repertoires in COVID-19. Only in-frame clones appear in the TCRdb table, and some are missing; sequencing was by immunoSEQ multiplex PCR. Of about 56,000 clones detected, roughly 84% appear once; the ten largest clones hold under 15%. The sequencing input was peripheral blood. The receptors originated from a woman of 80 years or more with acute or convalescent COVID-19.

The V gene is TRBV5-1, the J gene TRBJ2-5, with 7 bases identical to TRBD1. Germline trimming cut 0 bases from V and 4 bases from J; bases unmatched to any gene: 3. Germline lookup yields CDR1 SGHRS and CDR2 YFSETQ. The CDR3 covers 14 residues. CDR3 region: CASSLGQGLETQYF. Here the CDR3 DNA reads TGCGCCAGCAGCTTGGGACAGGGCCTAGAGACCCAGTACTTC.

This clone was detected only once. This chain links TRBV2 with TRBJ2-1; TRBD1 might be the D (5 bases). Trimming took 9 bases from V and 6 from J, leaving 18 bases between them. Per the germline V gene, CDR1 is SNHLY and CDR2 is FYNNEI. CDR3 length equals 14 residues. The CDR3 nucleotides are TGTGCCAGATCAAGGGGCGGTCTCCCCAATGAGCAGTTCTTC. Translating gives CARSRGGLPNEQFF.

The J gene is TRBJ2-7, the V gene TRBV19, with TRBD2 matching over 8 bases. Trimming took 6 bases from V and 6 from J; bases not matched to a gene: 10. Germline lookup yields CDR1 LNHDA and CDR2 SQIVND (reference sequence). The CDR3 runs to 14 residues. DNA of the CDR3: TGTGCCAGTAGGCGGGGGGAGCCTGCAGGCGAGCAGTACTTC. Translated: CASRRGEPAGEQYF.

This clone was observed once. V gene TRBV2 combines with J gene TRBJ2-2, with 7 bases identical to TRBD2. The trim removed 4 bases at V and 5 bases at J, leaving 7 bases unmatched. Germline CDR1 is SNHLY and CDR2 is FYNNEI. This CDR3 contains 15 residues. The CDR3 DNA sequence: TGTGCCAGCAGTGCCAGCGGGGCGGTTACCGGGGAGCTGTTTTTT. Protein sequence: CASSASGAVTGELFF.

The chain recombines TRBV2 with TRBJ2-7; TRBD1 aligns across 12 bases. Germline V gene lookup returns CDR1 SNHLY and CDR2 FYNNEI. This CDR3 has 14 residues. V was pared by 7 bases and J by 5 bases, with 6 bases of the junction left unmatched. The chain's CDR3 is CASTLGQGANEQYF. In DNA form, the CDR3 reads TGTGCCAGCACTCTGGGACAGGGGGCCAACGAGCAGTACTTC. The full variable domain, rest sourced from reference TRBV2 and TRBJ2-7, is EPEVTQTPSHQVTQMGQEVILRCVPISNHLYFYWYRQILGQKVEFLVSFYNNEISEKSEIFDDQFSVERPDGSNFTLKIRSTKLEDSAMYFCASTLGQGANEQYFGPGTRLTVT.